One sample yielded the 19 T cell receptor beta chains listed below, sequenced in a study of cytomegalovirus exposure and HLA in healthy donors. Both 60 Vbeta primers and 13 Jbeta primers went into the PCR. Generated by immunoSEQ multiplex PCR, the TCRdb table keeps only in-frame clones and is missing some. The table includes about 120,000 clones, around 78% detected once. The sample taken for sequencing was PBMCs. The receptors originated from a man aged 18 to 29 in good health and CMV-seropositive.

This chain connects TRBV5-1 to TRBJ2-5; 9 bases line up with TRBD1. The J call is doubtful: the DNA matches TRBJ2-7 better. In germline, CDR1 is SGHRS, CDR2 YFSETQ. This CDR3 spans 13 amino acids. CDR3 DNA: TGCGCCAGCAGGGGACAGGGCGCCTACGAGCAGTACTTC. Translating it yields CASRGQGAYEQYF.

Of note for this clone: Compared with germline, one end of the junction differs, possibly owing to a read error. This chain links TRBV5-1 with TRBJ2-1; 9 nucleotides align to TRBD2. There are 15 residues in the CDR3. Germline lookup yields CDR1 SGHRS and CDR2 YFSETQ. CDR3 DNA: TGCGCTAGCAGCTTGGCCGCGGGGGGGCGGGATGAGCAGTTCTTC. It specifies CASSLAAGGRDEQFF.

The chain uses TRBV5-1 and TRBJ2-7; 10 positions match TRBD1. Germline V gene lookup returns CDR1 SGHRS and CDR2 YFSETQ. The CDR3 is 15 residues long. The V and J ends lost 4 bases and 5 bases, in that order; junction bases with no gene match: 9. The CDR3 nucleotides read TGCGCCAGCAGCCGTGGCGGGACAGGGGTCAACGAGCAGTACTTC. Its translation is CASSRGGTGVNEQYF.

The J gene is TRBJ2-3, the V gene TRBV5-1; 11 nucleotides align to TRBD1. The length of the CDR3 is 16 residues. Per germline, CDR1 SGHRS and CDR2 YFSETQ. The V segment lost 2 bases and the J segment 2 bases; nucleotides outside the gene matches: 4. CDR3 sequence reads: CASSLGTGGFTDTQYF. The CDR3 DNA sequence: TGCGCCAGCAGCTTAGGGACAGGGGGTTTCACAGATACGCAGTATTTT.

This rearrangement joins TRBV11-2 to TRBJ1-2; 7 bases are shared with TRBD1. J was trimmed by 5 bases and V by 8 bases; bases with no gene match: 8. The CDR3 sequence is 13 residues long. Germline V gene lookup returns CDR1 SGHAT and CDR2 FQNNGV. The CDR3 DNA sequence: TGTGCCAGCCGAGGGGGCAGGTCTTATGGCTACACCTTC. Protein: CASRGGRSYGYTF.

The CDR3 nucleotides read TGTGCCAGTAGCCCGTGGCGGGCTGGGGATAGCAATCAGCCCCAGCATTTT. Translation: CASSPWRAGDSNQPQHF. V gene TRBV19 combines with J gene TRBJ1-5; no reliable D call. The CDR3 runs to 17 residues. The V end was cut by 6 bases, the J end by 0 bases, with 18 bases between. Germline V lookup: CDR1 LNHDA, CDR2 SQIVND (reference sequence).

The genes are TRBV5-6 and TRBJ1-2; D ambiguous. The V gene's germline CDR1 is SGHDT and CDR2 YYEEEE. The CDR3 is 13 amino acids. The V end lost 0 bases, the J end lost 7 bases, and 10 bases lay between the germline ends. As DNA, the CDR3 is TGTGCCAGCAGCTTGGGCAGTTCTTCTGGCTACACCTTC. Translating it yields CASSLGSSSGYTF.

This clone is a singleton in its sample. The rearrangement links TRBV21-1 to TRBJ1-2; no check of the table's D call, TRBD1, against the DNA was made. TRBV21-1 is given as a pseudogene. This CDR3 has 13 residues. The CDR3 sequence: CASSRNRGHGYTF. CDR3 bases: TGTGCCAGCAGCCGCAACAGGGGTCATGGCTACACCTTC.

This clone was seen only a few times. This chain connects TRBV6-5 to TRBJ2-1, with D maybe TRBD2 (6 bases). The germline V and J ends were trimmed by 6 bases and 7 bases, with 10 bases remaining between them. This CDR3 has 12 residues. CDR1 is MNHEY, CDR2 SVGAGI, per germline. In DNA, the CDR3 is TGTGCCAGCAGCTCCGGGACTAATGAGCAGTTCTTC. It specifies CASSSGTNEQFF.

The V and J genes are TRBV5-6 and TRBJ2-5, with 11 bases identical to TRBD2. CDR3 length: 15 residues. Germline values: CDR1 SGHDT, CDR2 YYEEEE. V lost 2 bases, J lost 5 bases, and 5 bases stayed unmatched. As DNA, the CDR3 is TGTGCCAGCAGCTTCCTAGCGGGGGGCCGGGAGACCCAGTACTTC. The encoded protein is CASSFLAGGRETQYF.

The chain combines TRBV5-1 with TRBJ1-1, with D perhaps matching TRBD1 (5 bases). V lost 0 bases and J 4 bases, leaving 10 bases between the germline ends. The CDR3 loop spans 14 amino acids. Germline values: CDR1 SGHRS, CDR2 YFSETQ. The CDR3 spells CASSLGGAGTEAFF. The CDR3 DNA sequence: TGCGCCAGCAGCTTGGGGGGCGCTGGCACTGAAGCTTTCTTT.

V usage is TRBV28 and J usage is TRBJ2-7, with 11 bases lining up with TRBD1. This CDR3 is built from 17 residues. CDR1 and CDR2 from the germline V gene are MDHEN and SYDVKM. The V and J ends lost 3 bases and 4 bases, in that order; junction bases with no gene match: 11. CDR3: CASSFPLGTGGDYEQYF. CDR3 DNA: TGTGCCAGCAGTTTCCCCCTAGGGACAGGGGGTGATTACGAGCAGTACTTC.

CDR3 nucleotides: TGCGCCAGCAGCCAAGGGGCTAGCGGTATGGATACGCAGTATTTT. Protein: CASSQGASGMDTQYF. The genes are TRBV4-1 and TRBJ2-3; 7 nucleotides agree with TRBD2. CDR3 length: 15 amino acids. The V gene's germline CDR1 is MGHRA and CDR2 YSYEKL. V dropped 1 base and J dropped 6; count of bases not matched to a gene: 7.

This clone was seen only a few times. J is TRBJ1-2 and V is TRBV30, with D possibly TRBD1 on 5 matching bases. This CDR3 is 15 amino acids long. V lost 4 bases to trimming and J lost 4 bases, with 19 bases between them. The germline gives CDR1 GTSNPN, CDR2 SVGIG (reference sequence). CDR3 coding DNA: TGTGCCTGGAAACCAAACGACAGAGAATCCTATGGCTACACCTTC. Protein sequence: CAWKPNDRESYGYTF.

The gene calls are TRBV28 and TRBJ2-5; possible D gene TRBD1, 5 bases. This CDR3 comprises 13 residues. Germline lookup yields CDR1 MDHEN and CDR2 SYDVKM. The V end lost 3 bases, the J end lost 7 bases, and 12 bases lay between the germline ends. The CDR3 region is CASSFPTTGTQYF. The CDR3, as DNA: TGTGCCAGCAGTTTCCCTACAACAGGGACCCAGTACTTC.

This clone was detected a few times. The chain uses TRBV6-4 and TRBJ2-5; 10 bases fit TRBD2. Germline V gives CDR1 MRHNA, CDR2 SNTAGT. The CDR3 runs to 15 residues. V dropped 3 bases and J dropped 5; count of bases not matched to a gene: 6. CDR3 coding DNA: TGTGCCAGCAGTGAAAGCGGGGGGGCTGTGGAGACCCAGTACTTC. It yields the protein CASSESGGAVETQYF.

The chain employs TRBV30 and TRBJ1-6; tentatively, D is TRBD1 (6 bases). Per germline, CDR1 GTSNPN and CDR2 SVGIG (reference sequence). V dropped 5 bases and J dropped 9 bases, with 14 bases sitting between them. The CDR3 sequence is 13 residues long. CDR3 coding DNA: TGTGCCTGGGGGGGCGATCGAAGTTCACCCCTCCACTTT. It specifies CAWGGDRSSPLHF.

V gene TRBV7-9 combines with J gene TRBJ2-5; 9 bases agree with TRBD1. Germline CDR1 is SEHNR and CDR2 is FQNEAQ (reference sequence). The CDR3 is 15 amino acids. With 5 bases clipped from V and 4 bases from J, the junction kept 8 bases outside the gene matches. CDR3 sequence (DNA): TGTGCCAGCAGCAGTCGGACAGGGGATATAGAGACCCAGTACTTC. The encoded protein is CASSSRTGDIETQYF.

The chain combines TRBV5-1 with TRBJ2-5, with 8 bases aligning to TRBD1. The CDR3 totals 14 residues. Germline CDR1 SGHRS, CDR2 YFSETQ. The J segment lost 5 bases and the V segment lost 5 bases, leaving 8 bases of the junction unmatched. CDR3 residues: CASRRPGGGETQYF. For the CDR3, the DNA is TGCGCCAGCAGACGGCCAGGGGGCGGGGAGACCCAGTACTTC.